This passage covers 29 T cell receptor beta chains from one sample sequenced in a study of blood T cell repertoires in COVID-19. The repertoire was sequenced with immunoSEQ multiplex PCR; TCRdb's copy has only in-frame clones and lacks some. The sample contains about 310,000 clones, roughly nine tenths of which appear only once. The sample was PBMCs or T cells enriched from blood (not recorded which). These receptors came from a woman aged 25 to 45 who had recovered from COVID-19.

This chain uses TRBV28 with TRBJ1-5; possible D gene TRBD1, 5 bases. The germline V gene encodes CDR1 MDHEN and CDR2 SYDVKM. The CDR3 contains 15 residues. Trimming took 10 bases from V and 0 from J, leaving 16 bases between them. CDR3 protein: CATRDSRNSNQPQHF. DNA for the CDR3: TGTGCCACCCGGGACTCACGGAATAGCAATCAGCCCCAGCATTTT.

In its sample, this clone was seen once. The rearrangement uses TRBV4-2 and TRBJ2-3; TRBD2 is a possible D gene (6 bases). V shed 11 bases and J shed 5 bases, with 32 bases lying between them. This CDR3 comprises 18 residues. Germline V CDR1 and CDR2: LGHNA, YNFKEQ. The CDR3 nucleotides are TGTGCCCGAAGCAAAGGGTCAACTAGCATTCCCTTTAAAGATACGCAGTATTTT. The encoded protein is CARSKGSTSIPFKDTQYF.

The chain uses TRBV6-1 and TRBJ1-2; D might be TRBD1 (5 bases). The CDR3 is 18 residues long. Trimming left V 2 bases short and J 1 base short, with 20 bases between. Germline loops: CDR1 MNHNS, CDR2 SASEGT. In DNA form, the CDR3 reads TGTGCCAGCAGTGAATTTTTTTTGGGACCGGGAGGTAACTATGGCTACACCTTC. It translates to CASSEFFLGPGGNYGYTF.

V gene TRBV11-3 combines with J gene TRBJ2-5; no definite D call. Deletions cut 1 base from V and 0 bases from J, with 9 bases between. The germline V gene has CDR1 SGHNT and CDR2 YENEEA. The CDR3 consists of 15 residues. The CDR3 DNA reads TGTGCCAGCAGCTTAGGTTCTACAGACCAAGAGACCCAGTACTTC. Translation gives CASSLGSTDQETQYF.

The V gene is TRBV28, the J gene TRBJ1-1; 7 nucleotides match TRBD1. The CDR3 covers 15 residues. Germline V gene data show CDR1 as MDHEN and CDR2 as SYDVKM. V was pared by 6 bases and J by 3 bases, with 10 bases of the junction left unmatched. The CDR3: CASSQPGQPYTEAFF. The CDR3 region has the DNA TGTGCCAGCAGCCAGCCGGGACAGCCATACACTGAAGCTTTCTTT. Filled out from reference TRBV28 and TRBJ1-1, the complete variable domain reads DVKVTQSSRYLVKRTGEKVFLECVQDMDHENMFWYRQDPGLGLRLIYFSYDVKMKEKGDIPEGYSVSREKKERFSLILESASTNQTSMYLCASSQPGQPYTEAFFGQGTRLTVV.

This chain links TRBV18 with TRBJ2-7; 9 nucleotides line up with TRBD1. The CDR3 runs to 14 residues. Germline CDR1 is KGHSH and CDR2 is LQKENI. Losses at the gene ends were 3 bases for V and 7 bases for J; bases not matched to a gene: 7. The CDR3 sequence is CASSPRTGVEEQYF. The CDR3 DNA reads TGTGCCAGCTCACCCCGGACAGGGGTTGAAGAGCAGTACTTC. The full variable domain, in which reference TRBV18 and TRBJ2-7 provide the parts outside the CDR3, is NAGVMQNPRHLVRRRGQEARLRCSPMKGHSHVYWYRQLPEEGLKFMVYLQKENIIDESGMPKERFSAEFPKEGPSILRIQQVVRGDSAAYFCASSPRTGVEEQYFGPGTRLTVT.

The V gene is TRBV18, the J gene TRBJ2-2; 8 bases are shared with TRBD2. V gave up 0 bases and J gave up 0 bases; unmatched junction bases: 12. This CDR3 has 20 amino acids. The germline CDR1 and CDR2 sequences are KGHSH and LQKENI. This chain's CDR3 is CASSPPPGLVFGSNTGELFF. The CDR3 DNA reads TGTGCCAGCTCACCACCGCCGGGACTAGTGTTTGGCTCGAACACCGGGGAGCTGTTTTTT.

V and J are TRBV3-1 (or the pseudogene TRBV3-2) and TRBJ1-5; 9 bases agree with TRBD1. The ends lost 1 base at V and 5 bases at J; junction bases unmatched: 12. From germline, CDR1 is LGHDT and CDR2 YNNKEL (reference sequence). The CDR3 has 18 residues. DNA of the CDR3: TGTGCCAGCAGCCAAGGACTGTGGGGGACAGGGCCCGATCAGCCCCAGCATTTT. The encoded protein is CASSQGLWGTGPDQPQHF.

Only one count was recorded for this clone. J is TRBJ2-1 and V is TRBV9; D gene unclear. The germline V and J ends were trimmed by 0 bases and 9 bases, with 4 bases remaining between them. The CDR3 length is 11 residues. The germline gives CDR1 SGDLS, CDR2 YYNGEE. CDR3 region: CASSVAGEQFF. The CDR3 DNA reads TGTGCCAGCAGCGTAGCCGGTGAGCAGTTCTTC.

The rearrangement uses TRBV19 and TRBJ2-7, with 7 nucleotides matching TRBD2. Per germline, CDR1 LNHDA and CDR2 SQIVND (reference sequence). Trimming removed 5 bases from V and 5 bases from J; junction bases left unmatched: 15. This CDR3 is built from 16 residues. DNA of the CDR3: TGTGCCAGTAGTTCTGGGACGGGAGGAATAGGGGACGAGCAGTACTTC. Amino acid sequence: CASSSGTGGIGDEQYF.

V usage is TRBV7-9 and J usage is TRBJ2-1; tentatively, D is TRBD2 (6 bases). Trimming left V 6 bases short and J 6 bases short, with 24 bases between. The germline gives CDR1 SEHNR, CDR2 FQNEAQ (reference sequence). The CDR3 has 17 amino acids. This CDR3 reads CASRLTAAGTMGNEQFF. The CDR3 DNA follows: TGTGCCAGCAGACTAACCGCGGCGGGAACTATGGGCAATGAGCAGTTCTTC. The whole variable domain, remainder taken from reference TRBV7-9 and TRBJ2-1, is DTGVSQNPRHKITKRGQNVTFRCDPISEHNRLYWYRQTLGQGPEFLTYFQNEAQLEKSRLLSDRFSAERPKGSFSTLEIQRTEQGDSAMYLCASRLTAAGTMGNEQFFGPGTRLTVL.

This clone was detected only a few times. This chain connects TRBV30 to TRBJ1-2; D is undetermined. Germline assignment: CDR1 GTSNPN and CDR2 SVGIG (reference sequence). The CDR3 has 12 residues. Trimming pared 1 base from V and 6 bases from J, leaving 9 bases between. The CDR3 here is CAWSGAGNGYTF. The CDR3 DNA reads TGTGCCTGGAGTGGCGCGGGGAATGGCTACACCTTC.

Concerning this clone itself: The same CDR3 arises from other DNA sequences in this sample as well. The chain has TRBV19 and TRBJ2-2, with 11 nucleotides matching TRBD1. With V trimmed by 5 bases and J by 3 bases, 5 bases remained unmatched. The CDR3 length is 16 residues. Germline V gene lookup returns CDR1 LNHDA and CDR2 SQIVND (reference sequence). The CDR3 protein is CASSLGTGGYTGELFF. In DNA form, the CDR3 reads TGTGCCAGTAGTCTAGGGACAGGGGGTTACACCGGGGAGCTGTTTTTT.

The CDR3, as DNA: TGCAGCGTTGAACGCAGGGACTATGGCTACACCTTC. Protein: CSVERRDYGYTF. V is TRBV29-1 and J is TRBJ1-2; a weak D match, TRBD1 (5 bases). Trimming pared 2 bases from V and 3 bases from J, leaving 7 bases between. This CDR3 is 12 amino acids long. Germline CDR1 SQVTM, CDR2 ANQGSEA.

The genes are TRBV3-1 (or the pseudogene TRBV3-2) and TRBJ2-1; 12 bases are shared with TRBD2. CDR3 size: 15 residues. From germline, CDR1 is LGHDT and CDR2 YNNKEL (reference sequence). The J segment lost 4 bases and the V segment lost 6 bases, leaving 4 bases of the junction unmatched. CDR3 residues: CASRHTSGGYNEQFF. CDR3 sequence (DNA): TGTGCCAGCAGGCATACTAGCGGGGGGTACAATGAGCAGTTCTTC.

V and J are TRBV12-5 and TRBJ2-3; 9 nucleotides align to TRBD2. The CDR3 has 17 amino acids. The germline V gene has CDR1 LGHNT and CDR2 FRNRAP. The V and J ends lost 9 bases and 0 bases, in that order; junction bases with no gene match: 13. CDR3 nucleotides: TGTGCTAGCGCCAAGCCAACTAGCGGGCTGAGCACAGATACGCAGTATTTT. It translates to CASAKPTSGLSTDTQYF.

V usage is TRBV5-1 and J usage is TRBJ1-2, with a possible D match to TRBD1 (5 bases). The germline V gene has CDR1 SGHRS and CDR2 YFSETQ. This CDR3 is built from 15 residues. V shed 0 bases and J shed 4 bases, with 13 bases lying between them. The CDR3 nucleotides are TGCGCCAGCAGCTTGGGGTTTGACAGTATCTATGGCTACACCTTC. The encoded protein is CASSLGFDSIYGYTF.

Here the CDR3 reads CASSLAGGNEQYF. CDR3 DNA: TGTGCCAGCAGCTTGGCCGGAGGGAACGAGCAGTACTTC. This chain connects TRBV5-4 to TRBJ2-7; perhaps TRBD2 as D (6 bases). Germline V gives CDR1 SGHNT, CDR2 YYREEE (reference sequence). V was clipped by 0 bases and J by 5 bases, with 9 bases between them. This CDR3 spans 13 amino acids.

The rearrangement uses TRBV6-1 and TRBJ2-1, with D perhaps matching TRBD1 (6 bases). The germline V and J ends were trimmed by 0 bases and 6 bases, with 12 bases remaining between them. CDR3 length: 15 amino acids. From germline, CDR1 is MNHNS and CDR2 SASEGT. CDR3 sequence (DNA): TGTGCCAGCAGTGAAGCAGGGGGTCCACGCAATGAGCAGTTCTTC. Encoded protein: CASSEAGGPRNEQFF.

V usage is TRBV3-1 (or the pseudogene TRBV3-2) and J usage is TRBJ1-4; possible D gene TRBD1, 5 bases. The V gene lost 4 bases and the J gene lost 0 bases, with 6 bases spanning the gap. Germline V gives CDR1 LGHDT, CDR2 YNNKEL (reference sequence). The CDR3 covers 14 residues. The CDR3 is CASSPTATNEKLFF. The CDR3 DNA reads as TGTGCCAGCAGCCCGACAGCAACTAATGAAAAACTGTTTTTT.

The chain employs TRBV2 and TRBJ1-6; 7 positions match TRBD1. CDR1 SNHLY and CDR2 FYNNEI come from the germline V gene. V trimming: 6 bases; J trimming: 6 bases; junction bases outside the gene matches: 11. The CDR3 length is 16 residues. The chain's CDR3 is CASSQKGTASNSPLHF. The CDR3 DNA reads TGTGCCAGCAGCCAAAAAGGGACAGCGAGTAATTCACCCCTCCACTTT.

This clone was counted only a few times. CDR3 residues: CASSEDQGGLGETQYF. DNA of the CDR3: TGTGCCAGCAGTGAAGACCAGGGTGGGTTGGGAGAGACCCAGTACTTC. This chain uses TRBV6-1 with TRBJ2-5; D perhaps matches TRBD1 (5 bases). Deletions cut 1 base from V and 4 bases from J, with 16 bases between. The CDR3 contains 16 residues. Germline lookup yields CDR1 MNHNS and CDR2 SASEGT.

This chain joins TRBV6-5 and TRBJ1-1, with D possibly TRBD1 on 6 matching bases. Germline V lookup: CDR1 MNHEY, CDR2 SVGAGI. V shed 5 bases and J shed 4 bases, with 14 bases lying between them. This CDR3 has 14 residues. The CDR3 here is CASSKGHILTEAFF. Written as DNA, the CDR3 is TGTGCCAGCAGTAAGGGACACATCCTCACTGAAGCTTTCTTT.

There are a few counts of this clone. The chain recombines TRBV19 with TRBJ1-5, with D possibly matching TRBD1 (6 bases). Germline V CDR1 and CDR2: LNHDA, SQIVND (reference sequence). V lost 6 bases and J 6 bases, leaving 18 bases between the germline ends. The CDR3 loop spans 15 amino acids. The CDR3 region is CASSSRGGPGQPQHF. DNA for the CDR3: TGTGCCAGTAGCTCCCGCGGGGGGCCGGGTCAGCCCCAGCATTTT.

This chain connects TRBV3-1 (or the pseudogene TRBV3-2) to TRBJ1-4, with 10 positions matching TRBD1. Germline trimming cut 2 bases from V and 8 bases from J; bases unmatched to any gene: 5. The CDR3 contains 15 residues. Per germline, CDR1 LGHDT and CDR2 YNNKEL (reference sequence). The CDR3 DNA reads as TGTGCCAGCAGCCAAATTGGACAGGGGGACGAAAAACTGTTTTTT. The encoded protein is CASSQIGQGDEKLFF.

CDR3 sequence reads: CASSQGRLGYGYTF. CDR3 nucleotides: TGTGCCAGCAGCCAAGGGAGGTTGGGCTATGGCTACACCTTC. The V and J genes are TRBV14 and TRBJ1-2; D remains ambiguous. Per germline, CDR1 SGHDN and CDR2 FVKESK. V lost 1 base, J lost 4 bases, and 10 bases lay in between. The CDR3 spans 14 residues.

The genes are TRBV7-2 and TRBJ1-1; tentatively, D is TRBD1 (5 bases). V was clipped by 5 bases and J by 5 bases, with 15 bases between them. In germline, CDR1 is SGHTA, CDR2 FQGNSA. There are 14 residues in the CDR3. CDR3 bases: TGTGCCAGCAGCATACAGGTTGGAAGAACTGAAGCTTTCTTT. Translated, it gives CASSIQVGRTEAFF. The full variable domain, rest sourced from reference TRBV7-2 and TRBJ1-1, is GAGVSQSPSNKVTEKGKDVELRCDPISGHTALYWYRQSLGQGLEFLIYFQGNSAPDKSGLPSDRFSAERTGGSVSTLTIQRTQQEDSAVYLCASSIQVGRTEAFFGQGTRLTVV.

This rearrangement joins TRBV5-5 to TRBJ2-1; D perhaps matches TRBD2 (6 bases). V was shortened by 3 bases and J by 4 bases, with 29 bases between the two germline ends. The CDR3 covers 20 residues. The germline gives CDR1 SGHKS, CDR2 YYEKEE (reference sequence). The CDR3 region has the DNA TGTGCCAGCAGCTCCCAGTGGAGGGGAGGTCACTTAGGGGTTTACAATGAGCAGTTCTTC. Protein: CASSSQWRGGHLGVYNEQFF. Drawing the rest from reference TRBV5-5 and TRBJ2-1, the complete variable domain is DAGVTQSPTHLIKTRGQQVTLRCSPISGHKSVSWYQQVLGQGPQFIFQYYEKEERGRGNFPDRFSARQFPNYSSELNVNALLLGDSALYLCASSSQWRGGHLGVYNEQFFGPGTRLTVL.

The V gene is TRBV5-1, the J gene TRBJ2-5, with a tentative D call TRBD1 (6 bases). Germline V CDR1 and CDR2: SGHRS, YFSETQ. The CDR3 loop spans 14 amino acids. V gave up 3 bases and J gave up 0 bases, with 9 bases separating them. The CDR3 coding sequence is TGCGCCAGCAGCTCAGGACAGTACCAAGAGACCCAGTACTTC. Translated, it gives CASSSGQYQETQYF.